This is a list of T cell receptor beta chains from one sample in a study of blood T cell repertoires in COVID-19. The table came from immunoSEQ multiplex PCR; TCRdb's copy has only in-frame clones and leaves some out. Among 130,000 to 150,000 clones listed, roughly three quarters were seen once. Sequenced sample: peripheral blood. These receptors were obtained from a woman aged 55-70 years with acute or convalescent COVID-19. The CDR3 runs from the conserved cysteine through the conserved F or W. The order of the fields is CDR3 DNA, CDR3 protein, D gene, clone size, J gene, V gene. The D gene is left open where the match is weak. Clone size is not always given. Where it is, it says once, few, many or a class for expanded clones.

TGTGCCAGCAGCCAAGATCGAACTAGCGGGGCCTACAATGAGCAGTTCTTC,CASSQDRTSGAYNEQFF,TRBD2,-,TRBJ2-1,TRBV4-2
TGTGCCAGCGAGCGACAGGACCGCACAGATACGCAGTATTTT,CASERQDRTDTQYF,-,-,TRBJ2-3,TRBV2
TGTGCCAGCAGTTTGACAGGTGGATTGTCGTCCGTCATGAACACTGAAGCTTTCTTT,CASSLTGGLSSVMNTEAFF,-,-,TRBJ1-1,TRBV28
TGTGCCAGCAGTTTATCGGGGAGAGATCAGCCCCAGCATTTT,CASSLSGRDQPQHF,-,-,TRBJ1-5,TRBV6-6
TGCAGTGCCAGAGGCGCTGAAGCTTTCTTT,CSARGAEAFF,-,-,TRBJ1-1,TRBV20-1
TGTGCCAGCAGCTTAGGTACGGGGGGCGTTCCCCTCCACTTT,CASSLGTGGVPLHF,-,-,TRBJ1-6,TRBV13
TGCAGTGCTAGTAGGTCGGGAGGAGGGACTGAAGCTTTCTTT,CSASRSGGGTEAFF,-,-,TRBJ1-1,TRBV20-1
TGTGCCAGCAGCTCGAAGGGGGCCAATTCACCCCTCCACTTT,CASSSKGANSPLHF,TRBD1,-,TRBJ1-6,TRBV7-2
TGTGCCAGCAGCAAAGGAGGGGGGGTGAGGAACGAGCAGTACTTC,CASSKGGGVRNEQYF,-,-,TRBJ2-7,TRBV21-1
TGTGCCAGCAGTTATCGGATAGCGGGGAGCACAGATACGCAGTATTTT,CASSYRIAGSTDTQYF,TRBD2,-,TRBJ2-3,TRBV6-2/TRBV6-3
TGTGCCAGCAGTAGCCAGGGTTCTGGAAACACCATATATTTT,CASSSQGSGNTIYF,-,once,TRBJ1-3,TRBV6-5
TGTGCCAGCAGTTGGGGACTAGCGAGCTACGAGCAGTACTTC,CASSWGLASYEQYF,TRBD2,-,TRBJ2-7,TRBV6-2/TRBV6-3
TGTGCCTGGATGGGCAGGGCGTCGAATTCACCCCTCCACTTT,CAWMGRASNSPLHF,-,many,TRBJ1-6,TRBV30
TGTGCCAGCTCACGGACAGGGTGGCAGCCCCAGCATTTT,CASSRTGWQPQHF,TRBD1,-,TRBJ1-5,TRBV18
TGTGCCAGCAGCTTAGCGCCCATGGGACAGGGGCATGCCACCATATATTTT,CASSLAPMGQGHATIYF,TRBD1,-,TRBJ1-3,TRBV7-9
TGTGCCAGCAGTTTAATCCCTTCGGCGACTTCTGGAAACACCATATATTTT,CASSLIPSATSGNTIYF,-,-,TRBJ1-3,TRBV28
TGTGCCATTCGACTAGCGGGTAACTACAATGAGCAGTTCTTC,CAIRLAGNYNEQFF,TRBD2,-,TRBJ2-1,TRBV10-3
TGTGCCAGCTCACCACAGGGGATCTCTGGAAACACCATATATTTT,CASSPQGISGNTIYF,-,-,TRBJ1-3,TRBV18
TGTGCCAGCAGCTTAAATGCAGGGGCAACTAATGAAAAACTGTTTTTT,CASSLNAGATNEKLFF,-,-,TRBJ1-4,TRBV28
TGCAGTGCTAGTCCATCCTTGGGAGACGCTGAAGCTTTCTTT,CSASPSLGDAEAFF,-,-,TRBJ1-1,TRBV20-1
TGTGCCAGCAGCTTAGGACATTTAACGGTCACTGAAGCTTTCTTT,CASSLGHLTVTEAFF,-,-,TRBJ1-1,TRBV7-2
TGTGCCAGCAGCTTAAGTGGCGGGCAATTCAATGAGCAGTTCTTC,CASSLSGGQFNEQFF,-,-,TRBJ2-1,TRBV7-3